The rows below give T cell receptor beta chains drawn from one sample of a study of T cells expressing NK-cell markers. TCRdb reprocessed the 5' RACE reads, with one entry per CDR3 protein and no DNA. Its listing shows hundreds of thousands of distinct CDR3 sequences. The sample was blood T cells: a sorted CD56 or NKG2C T cell subset, CD4+ or CD8+ T cells, or bulk PBMC T cells (not recorded which). The receptors were sampled from a woman between 18 and 69 years old in good health. CDR3s include the opening cysteine and the closing phenylalanine or tryptophan.

v_gene: TRBV5-1
j_gene: TRBJ1-6
CDR3aa: CASSPNPGNSPLHF

v_gene: TRBV29-1
j_gene: TRBJ2-3
CDR3aa: CSAGSRTDTQYF

v_gene: TRBV19
j_gene: TRBJ2-1
CDR3aa: CASSIGGRPNVDEQFF

v_gene: TRBV6-4
j_gene: TRBJ2-3
CDR3aa: CASSQEFRTDTQYF

v_gene: TRBV29-1
j_gene: TRBJ1-2
CDR3aa: CSVENPTGSVIHGYTF

v_gene: TRBV30
j_gene: TRBJ1-1
CDR3aa: CAWSLQPGTEAFF

v_gene: TRBV5-4
j_gene: TRBJ2-3
CDR3aa: CASSFAGVWSDTQYF

v_gene: TRBV5-5
j_gene: TRBJ1-5
CDR3aa: CASSFEGRQPQHF

v_gene: TRBV12-3/TRBV12-4
j_gene: TRBJ2-2
CDR3aa: CASSLVRGSTGELFF

v_gene: TRBV29-1
j_gene: TRBJ2-1
CDR3aa: CSVELAGVGNEQFF

v_gene: TRBV29-1
j_gene: TRBJ2-1
CDR3aa: CSVEGQQHESYNEQFF

v_gene: TRBV20-1
j_gene: TRBJ2-3
CDR3aa: CSARVWGGITDTQYF

v_gene: TRBV14
j_gene: TRBJ2-1
CDR3aa: CASSQLAGLAGANSYNEQFF

v_gene: TRBV7-9
j_gene: TRBJ2-5
CDR3aa: CASSPPGQGFETQYF

v_gene: TRBV4-3
j_gene: TRBJ2-3
CDR3aa: CASSQDHLGPDTQYF

v_gene: TRBV6-5
j_gene: TRBJ1-3
CDR3aa: CASSYGGAILSGNTIYF

v_gene: TRBV19
j_gene: TRBJ1-1
CDR3aa: CASRILRGSPEAFF

v_gene: TRBV5-6
j_gene: TRBJ1-1
CDR3aa: CASSPGRVNTEAFF

v_gene: TRBV28
j_gene: TRBJ2-2
CDR3aa: CASSSSRRATTGELFF

v_gene: TRBV7-2
j_gene: TRBJ2-5
CDR3aa: CASSLGRGRETQYF

v_gene: TRBV29-1
j_gene: TRBJ1-2
CDR3aa: CSVEVFPAGRDLGGYTF

v_gene: TRBV7-9
j_gene: TRBJ2-1
CDR3aa: CASSRKEGDEQFF

v_gene: TRBV12-3/TRBV12-4
j_gene: TRBJ2-5
CDR3aa: CASSFTPQETQYF

v_gene: TRBV28
j_gene: TRBJ2-7
CDR3aa: CASSLTSNPYEQYF

v_gene: TRBV12-3/TRBV12-4
j_gene: TRBJ2-7
CDR3aa: CASSQAGGAYEQYF

v_gene: TRBV27
j_gene: TRBJ2-3
CDR3aa: CASSRGTTGTQYF

v_gene: TRBV6-1
j_gene: TRBJ1-2
CDR3aa: CASRLDGNYGYTF

v_gene: TRBV5-8
j_gene: TRBJ1-5
CDR3aa: CASSLIALGTQSQPQHF

v_gene: TRBV5-4
j_gene: TRBJ2-7
CDR3aa: CASSLEVRGAYEQYF

v_gene: TRBV20-1
j_gene: TRBJ1-6
CDR3aa: CSATPDRGTYNSPLHF

v_gene: TRBV12-3/TRBV12-4
j_gene: TRBJ1-5
CDR3aa: CASSSPPGQPQHF

v_gene: TRBV4-1
j_gene: TRBJ1-2
CDR3aa: CASSQDQQPANYGYTF

v_gene: TRBV20-1
j_gene: TRBJ1-1
CDR3aa: CSARTGGKYTEAFF

v_gene: TRBV6-5
j_gene: TRBJ2-3
CDR3aa: CASSYGWVSNTQYF

v_gene: TRBV19
j_gene: TRBJ2-1
CDR3aa: CASSFGQGEQFF

v_gene: TRBV12-3/TRBV12-4
j_gene: TRBJ2-2
CDR3aa: CASIDQGAVGELFF

v_gene: TRBV18
j_gene: TRBJ2-7
CDR3aa: CASSPLSRTSGSGGYEQYF

v_gene: TRBV7-8
j_gene: TRBJ1-4
CDR3aa: CASSLGAGNVEKLFF